This TCR beta chain is from a study of blood T cell repertoires in COVID-19. The wider study: Material from acute and convalescent COVID-19 was sourced from the United States, Italy and Spain. PBMCs, B-cell-depleted T cells, or T cells were the source of the cDNA or gDNA that made up the material.

The Seattle patients joined while their infection was active and were tracked longitudinally afterward. Germline loops: CDR1 MDHEN, CDR2 SYDVKM. V dropped 8 bases and J dropped 0 bases, with 11 bases sitting between them. The CDR3 is 14 amino acids. Source study methods: It was from reference gene primer amplification that nucleated cell counts were estimated. The data were produced by immunoSEQ multiplex PCR, yet TCRdb's version contains in-frame clones alone and is incomplete. For V, J and clone size, that table is used; D and trimming come from the DNA. The sample includes roughly 150,000 clones, roughly 93% of them seen just once.

This clonotype originated in a young man with COVID-19, enrolled during active disease. The sequencing input was peripheral blood. This chain uses TRBV28 with TRBJ2-1; D might be TRBD2 (5 bases). In nucleotides, the CDR3 is TGTGCCAGCTCCCCAGCGGACTCCTACAATGAGCAGTTCTTC. It specifies CASSPADSYNEQFF.